Below, 27 T cell receptor beta chains from the same sample are listed, as sequenced in a study of metastatic and nonmetastatic thyroid tumors. Prior to thyroid surgery, none of the patients had received any treatment. Via MiXCR, TCRdb re-called the PCR reads. The profile covers 72,000 or so clones, with 18% appearing a single time and more than 10% taken by the ten largest. Sequencing used blood. The receptors stem from a female donor with papillary thyroid cancer or a benign thyroid nodule (not recorded which). Some clones in this sample may be carry-over from other donors' samples.

V usage is TRBV9 and J usage is TRBJ2-7; D is perhaps TRBD1 or TRBD2 (6 bases each). CDR3 length: 16 residues. The V end was cut by 3 bases, the J end by 0 bases, with 16 bases between. Germline assignment: CDR1 SGDLS and CDR2 YYNGEE. The CDR3 reads CASSGSGAEYSYEQYF. The CDR3 region has the DNA TGTGCCAGCAGCGGGTCGGGGGCAGAATACTCCTACGAGCAGTACTTC.

In this sample, this clone turned up a few times. One end of the junction varies from germline; a read error may be responsible. This chain uses TRBV15 with TRBJ1-2; tentatively, D is TRBD1 (5 bases). CDR1 is LNHNV, CDR2 YYDKDF, per germline (reference sequence). CDR3 size: 15 residues. CDR3 bases: TGTGCCACCAGCAGATATAAGACAGCGAACTATGTCTACACCTTC. Amino acid sequence: CATSRYKTANYVYTF.

The chain couples TRBV20-1 to TRBJ2-7, with D maybe TRBD1 (6 bases). V was trimmed by 7 bases and J by 6 bases, leaving 19 bases between them. This CDR3 spans 13 amino acids. CDR1 and CDR2 from the germline V gene are DFQATT and SNEGSKA (reference sequence). The CDR3 sequence is CSVAKGNRVEQYF. The CDR3 DNA is TGCAGTGTTGCCAAGGGAAACAGGGTCGAGCAGTACTTC.

Note on this clone: The junction departs from the called germline gene at one end, perhaps through a read error. This sequence joins TRBV4-1 and TRBJ2-1; 9 positions agree with TRBD1. CDR1 is MGHRA and CDR2 is YSYEKL in the germline V gene. The CDR3 loop spans 15 amino acids. The CDR3 region is CASSQTGGTGNQQFF. In DNA, the CDR3 is TGCGCCAGCAGCCAAACAGGGGGCACGGGCAATCAGCAGTTCTTC.

This clone has ten or more counts. This rearrangement joins TRBV12-3 or TRBV12-4 to TRBJ2-1; TRBD1 is a possible D gene (6 bases). This CDR3 is built from 15 residues. The germline V and J ends were trimmed by 5 bases and 6 bases, with 17 bases remaining between them. The CDR3 DNA reads as TGTGCCAGCAGTGCCTGGGGGCGCCCGCTCAATGAGCAGTTCTTC. Its translation: CASSAWGRPLNEQFF.

This clone was seen at least ten times. The genes are TRBV6-1 and TRBJ2-7, with D possibly being TRBD1 (6 bases). Trimming removed 5 bases from V and 3 bases from J, with 8 bases in between. This CDR3 spans 12 amino acids. From germline, CDR1 is MNHNS and CDR2 SASEGT. CDR3 residues: CASSPQGYEQYF. The CDR3 region has the DNA TGTGCCAGCAGTCCACAGGGCTACGAGCAGTACTTC.

The V gene is TRBV11-2, the J gene TRBJ2-7; D may be TRBD1 (6 bases). There are 15 residues in the CDR3. Germline CDR1 is SGHAT and CDR2 is FQNNGV. V lost 1 base and J lost 7, with 17 bases in between. This CDR3 is CASSLVGRGVGEQYF. Here the CDR3 DNA reads TGTGCCAGCAGCTTAGTGGGCAGGGGTGTGGGGGAGCAGTACTTC.

The sample holds many counts of this clone. V usage is TRBV30 and J usage is TRBJ1-3; a weak D match, TRBD1 (6 bases). The CDR3 sequence is 15 residues long. V was clipped by 0 bases and J by 2 bases, with 11 bases between them. The germline CDR1 and CDR2 sequences are GTSNPN and SVGIG (reference sequence). The CDR3, as DNA: TGTGCCTGGAGTGTACAACAGGGTGCTGGAAACACCATATATTTT. Its protein is CAWSVQQGAGNTIYF. The entire variable domain, with the rest obtained from reference TRBV30 and TRBJ1-3, is as follows: SQTIHQWPATLVQPVGSPLSLECTVEGTSNPNLYWYRQAAGRGLQLLFYSVGIGQISSEVPQNLSASRPQDRQFILSSKKLLLSDSGFYLCAWSVQQGAGNTIYFGEGSWLTVV.

The chain couples TRBV28 to TRBJ1-1; 7 nucleotides match TRBD1. The germline gives CDR1 MDHEN, CDR2 SYDVKM. With V trimmed by 7 bases and J by 5 bases, 16 bases remained unmatched. The CDR3 consists of 16 residues. CDR3 protein: CASNQDRPQGRTEAFF. CDR3 in DNA: TGTGCCAGCAACCAGGATAGACCACAGGGGAGGACTGAAGCTTTCTTT.

V usage is TRBV2 and J usage is TRBJ1-2; weak D call: TRBD1 (5 bases). The CDR3 is 13 amino acids. Germline loops: CDR1 SNHLY, CDR2 FYNNEI. The V end was cut by 6 bases, the J end by 0 bases, with 8 bases between. Here the CDR3 DNA reads TGTGCCAGCAGGCCGACAGCTAACTATGGCTACACCTTC. This translates into CASRPTANYGYTF.

The CDR3 region has the DNA TGTGCCAGCAGCATGGATCAAGAGACCCAGTACTTC. Translated, it gives CASSMDQETQYF. The chain is built from TRBV7-9 and TRBJ2-5; D gene uncertain. Looked up from germline, CDR1 is SEHNR and CDR2 is FQNEAQ (reference sequence). CDR3 length: 12 amino acids. Trimming cost V 5 bases and J 2 bases, with 6 bases left between them.

A word on this clone: A read error is possible here, since a much larger clone lies one base away. The chain links TRBV4-2 to TRBJ2-7, with 8 bases fitting TRBD2. CDR3 length equals 16 residues. From germline, CDR1 is LGHNA and CDR2 YNFKEQ. For the CDR3, the DNA is TGTACCAGCAGCCAAGTCCCAGCGGGGGAGTCCTACGAGCAGTACTTC. Its translation: CTSSQVPAGESYEQYF.

Comment on this clone: One end of the junction does not line up with germline, which may come from a read error. The chain employs TRBV28 and TRBJ1-2, with D possibly matching TRBD1 (6 bases). Per germline, CDR1 MDHEN and CDR2 SYDVKM. This CDR3 comprises 16 residues. The CDR3 DNA sequence: TGTGCCAGCAGTTTATTTCCAGGGGTTGGAGAATATGGCTACACATTC. Encoded protein: CASSLFPGVGEYGYTF.

V and J are TRBV11-2 and TRBJ2-7, with D tentatively TRBD1 or TRBD2 (5 bases each). The V end was cut by 0 bases, the J end by 4 bases, with 13 bases between. Per the germline V gene, CDR1 is SGHAT and CDR2 is FQNNGV. This CDR3 spans 15 amino acids. The CDR3: CASSLDLGAGYEQYF. CDR3 bases: TGTGCCAGCAGCTTAGATCTCGGGGCCGGTTACGAGCAGTACTTC.

This clone was counted at least ten times. The J gene is TRBJ1-1, the V gene TRBV30; D gene ambiguous. CDR3 length equals 13 residues. Trimming left V 0 bases short and J 7 bases short, with 12 bases between. Germline V CDR1 and CDR2: GTSNPN, SVGIG (reference sequence). The CDR3 DNA follows: TGTGCCTGGAGTGTACAGAGGCGTGGTGAAGCTTTCTTT. As protein: CAWSVQRRGEAFF.

This clone was detected a few times. The V call is TRBV3-1, the J call TRBJ2-2, with 7 bases lining up with TRBD1. Germline V gene data show CDR1 as LGHDT and CDR2 as YNNKEL (reference sequence). J gave up 0 bases and V 5 bases, and 0 bases lay outside the gene matches. The CDR3 spans 14 residues. In nucleotides, the CDR3 is TGTGCCAGCAGCGGACAGGCGAACACCGGGGAGCTGTTTTTT. Translated, it gives CASSGQANTGELFF.

The rearrangement joins TRBV6-1 to TRBJ1-5; tentatively, D is TRBD1 (6 bases). This CDR3 contains 16 residues. Germline V CDR1 and CDR2: MNHNS, SASEGT. V lost 3 bases and J lost 6, with 18 bases in between. The CDR3 here is CASSEGAALASQPQHF. The CDR3, as DNA: TGTGCCAGCAGTGAGGGGGCCGCCCTAGCAAGTCAGCCCCAGCATTTT.

This clone was found a few times. The CDR3 region is CASTYRATMIVLHF. CDR3 bases: TGTGCCAGCACCTACCGGGCCACTATGATAGTCCTCCACTTT. The J gene is TRBJ1-6, the V gene TRBV6-1; no definite D call. V dropped 7 bases and J dropped 15 bases, with 22 bases sitting between them. Germline lookup yields CDR1 MNHNS and CDR2 SASEGT. The CDR3 extends over 14 amino acids.

This clone was detected many times. The V call is TRBV12-3 or TRBV12-4, the J call TRBJ2-7; 8 bases agree with TRBD1. CDR3 length: 14 amino acids. V gave up 3 bases and J gave up 4 bases; unmatched junction bases: 5. CDR3 DNA sequence: TGTGCCAGCAGTTTGGTACAGGGGGGATACGAGCAGTACTTC. Residues: CASSLVQGGYEQYF.

In this sample, this clone turned up a few times. The chain has TRBV11-1 and TRBJ2-4, with 12 bases identical to TRBD2. This CDR3 is 20 amino acids long. Germline loops: CDR1 SGHAT, CDR2 FQDESV (reference sequence). V was pared by 5 bases and J by 8 bases, with 22 bases of the junction left unmatched. CDR3 sequence: CASSAQRTSGTPWKGDIQYF. CDR3 DNA: TGTGCCAGCAGCGCACAAAGGACTAGCGGGACCCCGTGGAAAGGAGACATTCAGTACTTC.

This clone occurred many times. The chain combines TRBV3-1 with TRBJ2-6; D ambiguous. The V gene's germline CDR1 is LGHDT and CDR2 YNNKEL (reference sequence). CDR3 length: 15 amino acids. Trimming left V 5 bases short and J 0 bases short, with 8 bases between. The CDR3 loop is CASSARASGANVLTF. The DNA of the CDR3 is TGTGCCAGCAGCGCTCGGGCCTCTGGGGCCAACGTCCTGACTTTC.

This clone has at least ten counts. The genes are TRBV14 and TRBJ2-3; no clear D. The CDR3 runs 12 residues. V dropped 6 bases and J dropped 7 bases, with 11 bases sitting between them. From germline, CDR1 is SGHDN and CDR2 FVKESK. The CDR3 here is CASRLAGYTQYF. CDR3 bases: TGTGCCAGCAGACTCGCTGGCTATACGCAGTATTTT.

In its sample, this clone was seen a few times. A single base separates this from a much larger clone, so it may be a read error. The rearrangement links TRBV29-1 to TRBJ1-3; D uncertain. The CDR3 loop spans 13 amino acids. Germline CDR1 SQVTM, CDR2 ANQGSEA. The CDR3 DNA sequence: TGCAGCGTTGGGTCGAGCTCTGTAAACACCATATATTTT. As protein: CSVGSSSVNTIYF.

The sample holds many counts of this clone. The rearrangement links TRBV6-1 to TRBJ2-3; 11 bases line up with TRBD1. The germline V gene has CDR1 MNHNS and CDR2 SASEGT. The CDR3 consists of 16 residues. Trimming took 5 bases from V and 2 from J; bases not matched to a gene: 6. The CDR3 DNA reads TGTGCCAGCAGTTCGAGGACAGGGGGCGTCACAGATACGCAGTATTTT. Protein: CASSSRTGGVTDTQYF.

This clone was counted many times. Other DNA sequences from this sample encode an identical CDR3 as well. V is TRBV6-1 and J is TRBJ2-7; 8 bases are a match to TRBD1. The V segment lost 2 bases and the J segment 0 bases; nucleotides outside the gene matches: 9. This CDR3 spans 17 amino acids. From germline, CDR1 is MNHNS and CDR2 SASEGT. This chain's CDR3 is CASSEQDRDRYSYEQYF. The CDR3 DNA sequence: TGTGCCAGCAGTGAACAGGACAGGGATCGGTACTCCTACGAGCAGTACTTC.

This clone came up many times. Other nucleotide sequences in the sample specify the same CDR3. The chain is built from TRBV6-1 and TRBJ2-2; TRBD2 agrees at 8 bases. Per germline, CDR1 MNHNS and CDR2 SASEGT. The CDR3 loop spans 16 amino acids. Trimming at V came to 6 bases and at J to 4 bases, leaving 10 bases not matched to a gene. The CDR3, as DNA: TGTGCCAGCAGACCAAGCGGGAGAGTACCCACCGGGGAGCTGTTTTTT. This encodes CASRPSGRVPTGELFF.

This clone was counted at least ten times. The rearrangement links TRBV7-2 to TRBJ2-3, with 10 bases identical to TRBD2. CDR1 is SGHTA and CDR2 is FQGNSA in the germline V gene. J was trimmed by 5 bases and V by 2 bases; bases with no gene match: 7. This CDR3 contains 16 residues. Here the CDR3 DNA reads TGTGCCAGCAGCTTACTAGCGGGAGCCGTGGGAGATACGCAGTATTTT. Translation gives CASSLLAGAVGDTQYF. The full variable domain, its missing parts supplied by reference TRBV7-2 and TRBJ2-3, is GAGVSQSPSNKVTEKGKDVELRCDPISGHTALYWYRQSLGQGLEFLIYFQGNSAPDKSGLPSDRFSAERTGGSVSTLTIQRTQQEDSAVYLCASSLLAGAVGDTQYFGPGTRLTVL.